This T cell receptor beta chain originates from a study of blood T cell repertoires in COVID-19. At the level of the study: Collection of acute and convalescent COVID-19 samples took place in the United States, Italy and Spain. PBMCs, B-cell-depleted T cells, or T cells were the source of the cDNA or gDNA that made up the material.

Germline V gene data show CDR1 as SNHLY and CDR2 as FYNNEI. This CDR3 contains 14 residues. V dropped 4 bases and J dropped 0 bases, with 7 bases sitting between them. As handled by the study authors: Amplification with reference gene primers provided the estimates of nucleated cell counts. The method was immunoSEQ multiplex PCR; TCRdb's version includes in-frame clones alone and lacks a portion of them. V and J calls and clone size are as listed in that table; D and trimming were resolved from the DNA. The sample shows about 200,000 clones, about 78% of them seen only once. V is TRBV2 and J is TRBJ1-3, with D possibly matching TRBD1 (5 bases). Material for sequencing was peripheral blood. The source of this sequence is a woman aged 70-85 years with acute or convalescent COVID-19. The CDR3 DNA sequence: TGTGCCAGCAGTGTGACAGACTCTGGAAACACCATATATTTT. Translating gives CASSVTDSGNTIYF. The entire variable domain, with the rest obtained from reference TRBV2 and TRBJ1-3, is as follows: EPEVTQTPSHQVTQMGQEVILRCVPISNHLYFYWYRQILGQKVEFLVSFYNNEISEKSEIFDDQFSVERPDGSNFTLKIRSTKLEDSAMYFCASSVTDSGNTIYFGEGSWLTVV.